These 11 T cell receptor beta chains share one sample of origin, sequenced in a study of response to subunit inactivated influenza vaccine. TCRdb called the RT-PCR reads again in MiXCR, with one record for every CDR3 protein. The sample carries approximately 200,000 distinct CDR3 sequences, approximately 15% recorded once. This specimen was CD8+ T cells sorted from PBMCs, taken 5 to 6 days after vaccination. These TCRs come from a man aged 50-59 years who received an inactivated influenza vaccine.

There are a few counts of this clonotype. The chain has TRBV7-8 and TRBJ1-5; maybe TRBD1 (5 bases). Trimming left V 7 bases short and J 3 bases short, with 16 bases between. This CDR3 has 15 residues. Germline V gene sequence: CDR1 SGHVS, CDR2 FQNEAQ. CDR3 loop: CASNPRGSDNQPQHF. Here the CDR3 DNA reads TGTGCCAGCAACCCCCGGGGCTCCGACAATCAGCCCCAGCATTTT.

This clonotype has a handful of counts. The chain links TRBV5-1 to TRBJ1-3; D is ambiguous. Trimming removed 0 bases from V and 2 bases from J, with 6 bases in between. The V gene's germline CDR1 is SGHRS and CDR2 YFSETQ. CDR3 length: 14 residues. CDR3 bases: TGCGCCAGCAGCTTGGGGCCAGCTGGAAACACCATATATTTT. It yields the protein CASSLGPAGNTIYF.

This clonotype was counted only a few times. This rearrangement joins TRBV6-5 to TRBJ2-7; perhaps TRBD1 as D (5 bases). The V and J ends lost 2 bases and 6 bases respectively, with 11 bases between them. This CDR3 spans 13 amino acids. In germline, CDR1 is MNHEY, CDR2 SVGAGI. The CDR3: CASSYGATTEQYF. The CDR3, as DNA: TGTGCCAGCAGTTACGGGGCTACTACCGAGCAGTACTTC.

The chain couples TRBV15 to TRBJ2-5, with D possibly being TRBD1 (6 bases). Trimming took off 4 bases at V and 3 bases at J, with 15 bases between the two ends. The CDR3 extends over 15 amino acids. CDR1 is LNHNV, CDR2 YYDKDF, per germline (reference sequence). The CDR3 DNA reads TGTGCCACCAGCAAGACAGGTGTGGGGGAAGAGACCCAGTACTTC. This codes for CATSKTGVGEETQYF.

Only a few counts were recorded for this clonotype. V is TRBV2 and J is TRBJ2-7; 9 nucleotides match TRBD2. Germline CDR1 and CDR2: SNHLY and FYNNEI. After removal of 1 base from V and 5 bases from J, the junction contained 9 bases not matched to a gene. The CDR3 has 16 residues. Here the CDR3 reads CASSEDLDGTSNEQYF. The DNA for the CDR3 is TGTGCCAGCAGTGAAGACCTAGATGGGACTAGCAACGAGCAGTACTTC.

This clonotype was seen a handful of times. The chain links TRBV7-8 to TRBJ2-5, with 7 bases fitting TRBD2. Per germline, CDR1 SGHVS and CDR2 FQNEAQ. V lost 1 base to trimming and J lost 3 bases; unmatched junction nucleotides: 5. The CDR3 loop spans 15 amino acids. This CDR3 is CASSLGERGKETQYF. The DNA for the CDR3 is TGTGCCAGCAGCTTAGGGGAGCGGGGAAAAGAGACCCAGTACTTC.

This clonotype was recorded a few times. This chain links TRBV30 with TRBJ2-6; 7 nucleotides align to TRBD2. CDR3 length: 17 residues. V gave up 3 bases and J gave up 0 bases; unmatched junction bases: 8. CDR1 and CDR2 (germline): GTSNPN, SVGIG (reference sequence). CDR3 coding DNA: TGTGCCTGGAGGGATCTGGGAGGGAGCTCTGGGGCCAACGTCCTGACTTTC. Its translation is CAWRDLGGSSGANVLTF.

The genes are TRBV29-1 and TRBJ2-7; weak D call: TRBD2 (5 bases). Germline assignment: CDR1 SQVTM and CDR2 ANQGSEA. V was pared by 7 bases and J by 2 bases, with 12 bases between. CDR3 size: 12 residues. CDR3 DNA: TGCAGCGCCAAGCTCGGGACCTACGAGCAGTACTTC. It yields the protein CSAKLGTYEQYF.

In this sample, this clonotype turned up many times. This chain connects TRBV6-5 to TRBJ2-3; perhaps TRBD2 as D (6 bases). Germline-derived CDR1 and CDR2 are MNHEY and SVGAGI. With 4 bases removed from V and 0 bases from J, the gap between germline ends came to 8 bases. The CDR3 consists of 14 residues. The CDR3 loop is CASSFRGSTDTQYF. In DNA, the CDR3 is TGTGCCAGCAGTTTCCGGGGGAGCACAGATACGCAGTATTTT.

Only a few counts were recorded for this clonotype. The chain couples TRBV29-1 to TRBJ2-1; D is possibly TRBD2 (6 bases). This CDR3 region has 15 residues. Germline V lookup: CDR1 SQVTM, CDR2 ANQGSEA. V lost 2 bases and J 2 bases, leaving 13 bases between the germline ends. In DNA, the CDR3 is TGCAGCGTTGAAAGGGAGGAAGAGACCTACAATGAGCAGTTCTTC. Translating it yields CSVEREEETYNEQFF.

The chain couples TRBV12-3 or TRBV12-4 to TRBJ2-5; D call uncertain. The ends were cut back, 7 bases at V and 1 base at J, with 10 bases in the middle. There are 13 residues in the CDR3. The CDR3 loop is CASTTTLQETQYF. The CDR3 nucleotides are TGTGCCAGCACCACGACCCTCCAAGAGACCCAGTACTTC.